What follows are 13 T cell receptor beta chains derived from one specimen sequenced in a study of PD-1 blockade in classical Hodgkin lymphoma. Time point defined: cycle 4 day 1 (C4D1), after less than 7 weeks of nivolumab. All patients experienced relapse after autologous stem cell transplantation, and brentuximab vedotin exposure was variable. Assay used: immunoSEQ multiplex PCR; TCRdb lists only in-frame clones, some missing. The data show fewer than 25,000 clones, 80% seen once. This specimen was peripheral blood mononuclear cells (PBMCs), taken before the fourth cycle of nivolumab. The receptors originated from a human donor with classical Hodgkin lymphoma.

The rearrangement uses TRBV5-1 and TRBJ1-2, with unresolved D. The V and J ends lost 3 bases and 10 bases respectively, with 19 bases between them. Germline CDR1 SGHRS, CDR2 YFSETQ. The CDR3 covers 14 residues. CDR3 region: CASSSFRSIDDYTF. CDR3 DNA sequence: TGCGCCAGCAGCTCATTCCGATCCATCGATGACTACACCTTC.

The CDR3 reads CASSFHRGATNEKLFF. The CDR3 DNA follows: TGTGCCAGCAGTTTCCATAGGGGAGCAACTAATGAAAAACTGTTTTTT. The rearrangement joins TRBV28 to TRBJ1-4, with D possibly being TRBD1 (5 bases). The length of the CDR3 is 16 residues. Germline V gene lookup returns CDR1 MDHEN and CDR2 SYDVKM. Trimming cost V 3 bases and J 0 bases, with 11 bases left between them.

CDR3 in amino acids: CASTDRDNEQFF. The CDR3 DNA reads TGTGCCAGCACGGACAGAGACAATGAGCAGTTCTTC. The chain uses TRBV7-9 and TRBJ2-1; maybe TRBD1 (6 bases). Germline V lookup: CDR1 SEHNR, CDR2 FQNEAQ (reference sequence). V was pared by 7 bases and J by 5 bases, with 9 bases between. The CDR3 sequence is 12 residues long.

J is TRBJ2-1 and V is TRBV2; 9 bases are shared with TRBD2. V trimming: 5 bases; J trimming: 2 bases; junction bases outside the gene matches: 10. Germline CDR1 and CDR2: SNHLY and FYNNEI. The CDR3 has 17 residues. CDR3 sequence (DNA): TGTGCCAGCAGTAGCGGTAGCGGGAGAGTAACCTACAATGAGCAGTTCTTC. Translating it yields CASSSGSGRVTYNEQFF.

This chain connects TRBV11-2 to TRBJ2-7, with 8 bases lining up with TRBD2. This CDR3 is built from 16 residues. CDR1 SGHAT and CDR2 FQNNGV come from the germline V gene. Losses at the gene ends were 0 bases for V and 3 bases for J; bases not matched to a gene: 7. CDR3 coding DNA: TGTGCCAGCAGCTTAGATCCGGGGGGGGCCGACTACGAGCAGTACTTC. Translating it yields CASSLDPGGADYEQYF.

V gene TRBV25-1 combines with J gene TRBJ2-7; a possible D gene is TRBD2 (7 bases). Trimming took 2 bases from V and 5 from J, leaving 19 bases between them. This CDR3 comprises 16 residues. Germline loops: CDR1 MGHDK, CDR2 SYGVNS. The DNA for the CDR3 is TGTGCCAGCAGTGAACTGGGAGGGGGGTTTCGGAACGAGCAGTACTTC. Its protein product is CASSELGGGFRNEQYF.

The rearrangement links TRBV20-1 to TRBJ2-6; no reliable D call. V dropped 4 bases and J dropped 4 bases, with 2 bases sitting between them. The CDR3 runs 11 residues. The germline V gene encodes CDR1 DFQATT and CDR2 SNEGSKA (reference sequence). The CDR3 DNA is TGCAGTGCTACCGGGGCCAACGTCCTGACTTTC. Its translation: CSATGANVLTF.

This clone qualifies as medium-sized. The V call is TRBV5-4, the J call TRBJ2-1, with D uncertain. There are 14 residues in the CDR3. Trimming removed 3 bases at V and 2 bases at J, with 9 bases between. In germline, CDR1 is SGHNT, CDR2 YYREEE (reference sequence). Here the CDR3 DNA reads TGTGCCAGCAGCTGGGCAGGTCCCTACAATGAGCAGTTCTTC. Amino acid sequence: CASSWAGPYNEQFF.

In nucleotides, the CDR3 is TGTGCCAGTAGACAGGGTCCGAACACCGGGGAGCTGTTTTTT. Its translation is CASRQGPNTGELFF. The chain carries TRBV5-6 and TRBJ2-2; 7 positions agree with TRBD1. This CDR3 contains 14 residues. Unmatched junction bases numbered 4, after V lost 8 bases and J lost 0 bases. Looked up from germline, CDR1 is SGHDT and CDR2 is YYEEEE.

In this sample, this clone turned up a few times. This chain joins TRBV5-6 and TRBJ1-1; 7 bases agree with TRBD1. Germline CDR1 SGHDT, CDR2 YYEEEE. The CDR3 runs to 14 residues. V shed 4 bases and J 11 bases; nucleotides not matched to a gene: 14. The CDR3 loop is CASSPPGQEGDAFF. The CDR3 DNA sequence: TGTGCCAGCAGCCCCCCAGGACAGGAGGGTGATGCTTTCTTT.

The CDR3 DNA reads as TGTGCCAGCAGCCCGTACCCACAGGGAACGGAGTACTTC. It yields the protein CASSPYPQGTEYF. This chain joins TRBV5-6 and TRBJ2-7, with D maybe TRBD1 (6 bases). The CDR3 runs 13 residues. The V gene's germline CDR1 is SGHDT and CDR2 YYEEEE. V gave up 4 bases and J gave up 11 bases, with 19 bases separating them.

The chain links TRBV10-3 to TRBJ2-6; 9 positions match TRBD1. Germline V CDR1 and CDR2: ENHRY, SYGVKD. The junction had 6 bases not matched to a gene; V was cut back by 5 bases and J by 1 base. The CDR3 spans 17 residues. The CDR3 sequence: CAISRDRAGSGANVLTF. CDR3 bases: TGTGCCATCAGTCGGGACAGGGCGGGATCTGGGGCCAACGTCCTGACTTTC.

This clone turned up a few times. The chain employs TRBV5-1 and TRBJ2-1; 11 bases line up with TRBD1. V trimming: 2 bases; J trimming: 6 bases; junction bases outside the gene matches: 1. CDR1 SGHRS and CDR2 YFSETQ come from the germline V gene. This CDR3 is built from 14 residues. Here the CDR3 reads CASSLGTGGNEQFF. In DNA, the CDR3 is TGCGCCAGCAGCTTAGGGACAGGGGGCAATGAGCAGTTCTTC.